These 25 T cell receptor beta chains were all obtained from the same sample, sequenced in a study of T cell changes during pregnancy in multiple sclerosis. The method was immunoSEQ multiplex PCR; TCRdb's version includes in-frame clones alone and lacks a portion of them. Of tens of thousands of clones in the sample, around nine tenths were seen once. The material sequenced was peripheral blood, taken before pregnancy. Source of these receptors: a female donor with multiple sclerosis, enrolled in a pregnancy study.

The rearrangement uses TRBV18 and TRBJ2-5; D possibly corresponds to TRBD2 (6 bases). The CDR3 extends over 14 amino acids. Looked up from germline, CDR1 is KGHSH and CDR2 is LQKENI. Trimming took off 3 bases at V and 5 bases at J, with 13 bases between the two ends. The CDR3 nucleotides are TGTGCCAGCTCACCCGGGATCGGAGGGGAGACCCAGTACTTC. Translation: CASSPGIGGETQYF.

V usage is TRBV6-1 and J usage is TRBJ1-1, with 10 bases matching TRBD1. Trimming took 0 bases from V and 4 from J; bases not matched to a gene: 2. From germline, CDR1 is MNHNS and CDR2 SASEGT. The CDR3 is made up of 15 amino acids. Written as DNA, the CDR3 is TGTGCCAGCAGTGAAGCGAGGACAGGGGGCACTGAAGCTTTCTTT. Its translation: CASSEARTGGTEAFF.

The CDR3 spells CASSRRAGAETQYF. CDR3 DNA sequence: TGTGCCAGCAGCCGTAGAGCGGGAGCAGAGACCCAGTACTTC. V gene TRBV7-7 combines with J gene TRBJ2-5, with 8 bases fitting TRBD2. Germline trimming cut 5 bases from V and 4 bases from J; bases unmatched to any gene: 6. Germline assignment: CDR1 SSHAT and CDR2 FNYEAQ (reference sequence). The CDR3 extends over 14 amino acids.

The chain joins TRBV30 to TRBJ2-5, with D tentatively TRBD2 (7 bases). CDR3 size: 13 residues. V lost 5 bases and J 5 bases, leaving 15 bases between the germline ends. Germline V gives CDR1 GTSNPN, CDR2 SVGIG (reference sequence). The CDR3 DNA follows: TGTGCCTGGTCCAGGACGGGGGGCGAGACCCAGTACTTC. Translated, it gives CAWSRTGGETQYF.

The chain carries TRBV30 and TRBJ2-7, with D possibly matching TRBD1 (5 bases). The germline V gene has CDR1 GTSNPN and CDR2 SVGIG (reference sequence). The CDR3 runs 14 residues. Trimming left V 1 base short and J 3 bases short, with 13 bases between. The chain's CDR3 is CAWSGAARDYEQYF. The CDR3 coding sequence is TGTGCCTGGAGTGGGGCTGCCAGGGACTACGAGCAGTACTTC.

The V gene is TRBV2, the J gene TRBJ2-3; TRBD1 agrees at 9 bases. Trimming at V came to 6 bases and at J to 5 bases, leaving 12 bases not matched to a gene. CDR1 and CDR2 from the germline V gene are SNHLY and FYNNEI. The CDR3 runs 16 residues. CDR3 sequence reads: CASRRTGTGFLDTQYF. In nucleotides, the CDR3 is TGTGCCAGCAGACGTACCGGGACAGGGTTTCTAGATACGCAGTATTTT.

The gene calls are TRBV6-6 and TRBJ1-2, with a possible D match to TRBD1 (5 bases). The V gene lost 5 bases and the J gene lost 5 bases, with 9 bases spanning the gap. Germline lookup yields CDR1 MNHNY and CDR2 SVGAGI (reference sequence). There are 12 residues in the CDR3. DNA of the CDR3: TGTGCCAGCAGTCCAGGGTATTATGGCTACACCTTC. This encodes CASSPGYYGYTF.

V usage is TRBV30 and J usage is TRBJ2-7; weak D call: TRBD2 (6 bases). V gave up 0 bases and J gave up 2 bases, with 23 bases separating them. Germline lookup yields CDR1 GTSNPN and CDR2 SVGIG (reference sequence). The length of the CDR3 is 18 residues. This CDR3 reads CAWSVGGDFYDNTYEQYF. CDR3 sequence (DNA): TGTGCCTGGAGTGTCGGCGGGGATTTCTACGACAATACCTACGAGCAGTACTTC.

The J gene is TRBJ1-1, the V gene TRBV20-1; D is ambiguous. Germline lookup yields CDR1 DFQATT and CDR2 SNEGSKA (reference sequence). The CDR3 is 11 residues long. V lost 6 bases and J 1 base, leaving 6 bases between the germline ends. The DNA of the CDR3 is TGCAGTGCCCGACAGAACACTGAAGCTTTCTTT. It yields the protein CSARQNTEAFF.

Only one count was recorded for this clone. This rearrangement joins TRBV29-1 to TRBJ1-4; D remains unclear. The V end was cut by 1 base, the J end by 1 base, with 10 bases between. The CDR3 extends over 15 amino acids. In germline, CDR1 is SQVTM, CDR2 ANQGSEA. CDR3: CSVEGGIGTNEKLFF. CDR3 nucleotide sequence: TGCAGCGTTGAAGGAGGGATCGGAACTAATGAAAAACTGTTTTTT.

The chain links TRBV7-9 to TRBJ1-6; no firm D call. Trimming shortened V by 0 bases and J by 6 bases, and 6 bases separated the two germline ends. The germline gives CDR1 SEHNR, CDR2 FQNEAQ (reference sequence). The CDR3 spans 14 residues. In nucleotides, the CDR3 is TGTGCCAGCAGCTTAGCGGAGGCTAATTCACCCCTCCACTTT. Protein sequence: CASSLAEANSPLHF.

This clone was seen a single time. The chain employs TRBV4-2 and TRBJ1-3; 10 bases are shared with TRBD1. Germline values: CDR1 LGHNA, CDR2 YNFKEQ. Germline trimming cut 4 bases from V and 6 bases from J; bases unmatched to any gene: 9. The CDR3 loop spans 16 amino acids. The chain's CDR3 is CASSPRLGTGENTIYF. DNA of the CDR3: TGTGCCAGCAGCCCTCGGCTCGGGACAGGGGAAAACACCATATATTTT.

This clone was recorded only once. CDR3 sequence: CASSEPPRAGKGYTF. In DNA, the CDR3 is TGCGCCAGCAGTGAGCCGCCTAGGGCAGGGAAAGGCTACACCTTC. This chain uses TRBV10-2 with TRBJ1-2, with D tentatively TRBD1 (5 bases). The CDR3 covers 15 residues. The germline V gene encodes CDR1 WSHSY and CDR2 SAAADI. The V end was cut by 2 bases, the J end by 8 bases, with 18 bases between.

J is TRBJ1-5 and V is TRBV7-7; no reliable D call. Trimming took off 5 bases at V and 7 bases at J, with 24 bases between the two ends. The CDR3 covers 17 residues. The germline V gene has CDR1 SSHAT and CDR2 FNYEAQ (reference sequence). The CDR3 DNA sequence: TGTGCCAGCAGCCCCCGTCGAGCCGGGGTCTCGGGGCAGCCCCAGCATTTT. Translating gives CASSPRRAGVSGQPQHF.

This clone has more than one count but fewer than ten. The chain has TRBV25-1 and TRBJ1-6; D gene unclear. This CDR3 is 14 amino acids long. The germline V gene encodes CDR1 MGHDK and CDR2 SYGVNS. V lost 1 base, J lost 9 bases, and 10 bases lay in between. The CDR3 coding sequence is TGTGCCAGCAGTGAATCCACAGTCGGTTCACCCCTCCACTTT. Amino acid sequence: CASSESTVGSPLHF.

This clone was counted only a few times. V is TRBV6-1 and J is TRBJ1-1; no clear D gene. Between the trimmed V and J ends, which lost 1 base and 0 bases, there was a span of 9 bases. The CDR3 consists of 15 residues. CDR1 and CDR2 from the germline V gene are MNHNS and SASEGT. The CDR3 bases are TGTGCCAGCAGTGAAGAGCACAGAGTGAACACTGAAGCTTTCTTT. It is translated as CASSEEHRVNTEAFF.

The chain employs TRBV20-1 and TRBJ2-1; no definite D call. Germline loops: CDR1 DFQATT, CDR2 SNEGSKA (reference sequence). The CDR3 runs to 11 residues. Trimming took off 3 bases at V and 4 bases at J, with 4 bases between the two ends. The CDR3 DNA is TGCAGTGCTAGTAAATACAATGAGCAGTTCTTC. Amino acid sequence: CSASKYNEQFF.

The rearrangement joins TRBV14 to TRBJ1-2, with a tentative D call TRBD1 (6 bases). The CDR3 length is 15 residues. CDR1 is SGHDN, CDR2 FVKESK, per germline. Trimming took off 4 bases at V and 0 bases at J, with 12 bases between the two ends. The CDR3 bases are TGTGCCAGCAGCCCGGGACACAAGACTAACTATGGCTACACCTTC. Protein product: CASSPGHKTNYGYTF.

The V and J genes are TRBV9 and TRBJ1-2; D unresolved. This CDR3 region has 12 residues. The V gene lost 3 bases and the J gene lost 7 bases, with 10 bases spanning the gap. CDR1 SGDLS and CDR2 YYNGEE come from the germline V gene. The CDR3 sequence is CASSASRFGYTF. In DNA, the CDR3 is TGTGCCAGCAGCGCGTCTAGGTTTGGCTACACCTTC.

This chain links TRBV18 with TRBJ2-1, with 9 bases lining up with TRBD1. CDR3 length: 15 amino acids. V dropped 6 bases and J dropped 8; count of bases not matched to a gene: 11. The germline V gene encodes CDR1 KGHSH and CDR2 LQKENI. CDR3 nucleotide sequence: TGTGCCAGCTCGGCTACAGGGGGCGGTTTTTATGAGCAGTTCTTC. Translated, it gives CASSATGGGFYEQFF.

This sequence joins TRBV19 and TRBJ1-2; the match to TRBD1 covers 8 bases. With 3 bases clipped from V and 5 bases from J, the junction kept 5 bases outside the gene matches. The CDR3 extends over 14 amino acids. Germline CDR1 is LNHDA and CDR2 is SQIVND (reference sequence). CDR3 region: CASSILGQGYGYTF. CDR3 in DNA: TGTGCCAGTAGTATCCTCGGACAGGGATATGGCTACACCTTC.

CDR3 region: CASSEGPTGVGYTF. The CDR3 region has the DNA TGTGCCAGCAGCGAGGGCCCCACAGGGGTCGGCTACACCTTC. The J gene is TRBJ1-2, the V gene TRBV9, with TRBD1 matching over 7 bases. The CDR3 loop spans 14 amino acids. Trimming at V came to 3 bases and at J to 8 bases, leaving 10 bases not matched to a gene. Germline-derived CDR1 and CDR2 are SGDLS and YYNGEE.

The chain couples TRBV7-7 to TRBJ2-2; TRBD2 matches at 7 bases. After removal of 8 bases from V and 0 bases from J, the junction contained 3 bases not matched to a gene. The germline CDR1 and CDR2 sequences are SSHAT and FNYEAQ (reference sequence). CDR3 length equals 14 residues. The chain's CDR3 is CASSREANTGELFF. As DNA, the CDR3 is TGTGCCAGCTCTCGGGAGGCGAACACCGGGGAGCTGTTTTTT.

The gene calls are TRBV9 and TRBJ1-4; D remains unclear. Germline V gene lookup returns CDR1 SGDLS and CDR2 YYNGEE. The V gene lost 0 bases and the J gene lost 4 bases, with 13 bases spanning the gap. This CDR3 comprises 16 residues. The CDR3 protein is CASSVGSRDFNEKLFF. In DNA form, the CDR3 reads TGTGCCAGCAGCGTAGGTTCTCGTGACTTTAATGAAAAACTGTTTTTT. The full variable domain, rest sourced from reference TRBV9 and TRBJ1-4, is DSGVTQTPKHLITATGQRVTLRCSPRSGDLSVYWYQQSLDQGLQFLIQYYNGEERAKGNILERFSAQQFPDLHSELNLSSLELGDSALYFCASSVGSRDFNEKLFFGSGTQLSVL.

V gene TRBV6-4 combines with J gene TRBJ2-5, with a tentative D call TRBD1 (5 bases). The CDR3 has 13 amino acids. CDR1 is MRHNA and CDR2 is SNTAGT in the germline V gene. V lost 8 bases to trimming and J lost 5 bases, with 15 bases between them. CDR3 nucleotide sequence: TGTGCCAGCTCCCAAGGGGCCGGGGAGACCCAGTACTTC. Protein sequence: CASSQGAGETQYF.